This TCR beta chain was captured in a study of cytomegalovirus exposure and HLA in healthy donors. As concerns this clone: The antigen is unknown.

Regarding the study as a whole: High specificity and sensitivity for cytomegalovirus status were reported for the classifier.

CDR3 length: 15 residues. Germline V CDR1 and CDR2: SGHTA, FQGNSA. V was clipped by 1 base and J by 10 bases, with 17 bases between them. TCRdb's copy holds only in-frame clones and misses some; the assay was immunoSEQ multiplex PCR. The table includes around 140,000 clones, 85% to 90% detected once. The chain uses TRBV7-2 and TRBJ2-1; no definite D call. Sequencing was done on a sample of PBMCs. The TCR originated in a man between 18 and 29 years old in good health and CMV-seropositive. CDR3 loop: CASSLDLVMAMEQFF. CDR3 sequence (DNA): TGTGCCAGCAGCTTAGATCTCGTCATGGCCATGGAGCAGTTCTTC.